The 13 T cell receptor beta chains listed next were all sequenced from one sample in a study of identical twins. TCRdb ran MiXCR on the 5' RACE reads and lists one entry per CDR3 protein. The data contain 450,000 to 650,000 distinct CDR3 sequences, approximately 10% of them seen just once; the ten biggest clones take up around 3.1%. This sample was also put to use in a study of yellow fever vaccine responses in identical twins.

Sequencing used PBMCs. The receptors derive from a woman aged 18-35 years in good health.

This CDR3 is CAWRSSGTGRNTQYF. The DNA of the CDR3 is TGTGCCTGGAGATCATCCGGGACAGGGAGAAATACGCAGTATTTT. This chain joins TRBV30 and TRBJ2-3; TRBD1 matches at 9 bases. The germline V gene encodes CDR1 GTSNPN and CDR2 SVGIG (reference sequence). With 3 bases clipped from V and 7 bases from J, the junction kept 11 bases outside the gene matches. CDR3 size: 15 residues. Full variable domain (remainder filled in from reference TRBV30 and TRBJ2-3): SQTIHQWPATLVQPVGSPLSLECTVEGTSNPNLYWYRQAAGRGLQLLFYSVGIGQISSEVPQNLSASRPQDRQFILSSKKLLLSDSGFYLCAWRSSGTGRNTQYFGPGTRLTVL.

This clonotype showed up just a few times. The chain has TRBV5-1 and TRBJ2-7, with 7 bases matching TRBD1. Germline CDR1 and CDR2: SGHRS and YFSETQ. The CDR3 sequence is 14 residues long. V lost 4 bases and J lost 4; bases outside the gene matches: 8. In DNA, the CDR3 is TGCGCCAGCAGCCTGGGACAGCAGAAGTACGAGCAGTACTTC. Amino acid sequence: CASSLGQQKYEQYF.

The chain couples TRBV11-2 to TRBJ2-7; D assignment may be TRBD1 or TRBD2 (5 bases each). The CDR3 is made up of 13 amino acids. Trimming removed 7 bases from V and 0 bases from J, with 10 bases in between. CDR1 and CDR2 from the germline V gene are SGHAT and FQNNGV. CDR3 DNA: TGTGCCAGCAACAGTGGGGGCTCCTACGAGCAGTACTTC. It is translated as CASNSGGSYEQYF.

This chain links TRBV12-3 or TRBV12-4 with TRBJ2-2; 12 bases align to TRBD2. There are 18 residues in the CDR3. The DNA for the CDR3 is TGTACCCGCTGTTTCCTAGCGGGAGGGCTCCTTGTAACCGGGGAGCTGTTTTTT. Encoded protein: CTRCFLAGGLLVTGELFF.

The genes are TRBV4-3 and TRBJ2-4; a possible D gene is TRBD1 (5 bases). The ends were cut back, 0 bases at V and 5 bases at J, with 11 bases in the middle. Germline V CDR1 and CDR2: LGHNA, YSLEER. This CDR3 spans 15 amino acids. Here the CDR3 DNA reads TGCGCCAGCAGCCAAGATCAAGGGGCGGAAAACATTCAGTACTTC. It encodes CASSQDQGAENIQYF.

This clonotype was recorded a few times. The chain employs TRBV9 and TRBJ2-1; D is possibly TRBD2 (5 bases). Germline V gene lookup returns CDR1 SGDLS and CDR2 YYNGEE. The CDR3 runs 17 residues. Trimming pared 4 bases from V and 4 bases from J, leaving 21 bases between. The CDR3 loop is CASSISSAGIPYNEQFF. For the CDR3, the DNA is TGTGCCAGCAGCATTAGCTCTGCGGGTATTCCTTACAATGAGCAGTTCTTC.

This chain links TRBV20-1 with TRBJ2-5; 11 bases match TRBD2. Germline CDR1 reads DFQATT; CDR2 reads SNEGSKA (reference sequence). Trimming cost V 5 bases and J 1 base; bases outside gene matches: 9. The length of the CDR3 is 16 residues. Here the CDR3 reads CSAPRSGRALQETQYF. In DNA, the CDR3 is TGCAGTGCTCCCCGTAGCGGGAGGGCCCTCCAAGAGACCCAGTACTTC.

This clonotype occurred many times. As DNA, the CDR3 is TGTGCCAGCAGTTCAGTCGGGACAGCTGAAGCTTTCTTT. It translates to CASSSVGTAEAFF. The chain recombines TRBV7-2 with TRBJ1-1; 7 nucleotides agree with TRBD1. The trim removed 6 bases at V and 6 bases at J, leaving 7 bases unmatched. CDR1 SGHTA and CDR2 FQGNSA come from the germline V gene. This CDR3 has 13 residues.

This clonotype appeared many times. V and J are TRBV6-5 and TRBJ1-1, with 9 bases lining up with TRBD1. CDR3 length: 16 amino acids. Germline V CDR1 and CDR2: MNHEY, SVGAGI. The V gene end was trimmed by 0 bases and the J gene end by 4 bases; junction bases not matched to a gene: 6. The CDR3 reads CASSYSRETGGTEAFF. CDR3 DNA: TGTGCCAGCAGTTACTCGAGGGAGACAGGGGGCACTGAAGCTTTCTTT.

This clonotype was recorded at least ten times. J is TRBJ2-1 and V is TRBV27; 14 bases align to TRBD2. This CDR3 spans 19 amino acids. Trimming took 5 bases from V and 3 from J; bases not matched to a gene: 12. CDR1 and CDR2 (germline): MNHEY, SMNVEV (reference sequence). The CDR3 nucleotides are TGTGCCAGCAGTCCTCCCCCCCGGACTAGCGGGGGGAGCTACAATGAGCAGTTCTTC. It yields the protein CASSPPPRTSGGSYNEQFF.

There are a few counts of this clonotype. The chain is built from TRBV2 and TRBJ2-7; TRBD2 might be the D (6 bases). Germline V gene sequence: CDR1 SNHLY, CDR2 FYNNEI. V was cut by 1 base and J by 2 bases, with 12 bases left in between. The CDR3 contains 15 residues. The CDR3 sequence: CASSEVRGIPYEQYF. CDR3 sequence (DNA): TGTGCCAGCAGTGAAGTCCGGGGGATCCCCTACGAGCAGTACTTC.

Ten or more counts support this clonotype. V gene TRBV20-1 combines with J gene TRBJ2-2; 10 bases fit TRBD2. The CDR3 extends over 13 amino acids. CDR1 DFQATT and CDR2 SNEGSKA come from the germline V gene (reference sequence). The J segment lost 6 bases and the V segment lost 4 bases, leaving 2 bases of the junction unmatched. The CDR3 loop is CSAILAGAGELFF. The CDR3 DNA sequence: TGCAGTGCTATTCTAGCGGGGGCCGGGGAGCTGTTTTTT.

In this sample, this clonotype turned up many times. The chain carries TRBV5-6 and TRBJ2-1; tentatively, D is TRBD1 (7 bases). With 4 bases removed from V and 7 bases from J, the gap between germline ends came to 15 bases. This CDR3 comprises 14 residues. Germline assignment: CDR1 SGHDT and CDR2 YYEEEE. The DNA of the CDR3 is TGTGCCAGCAGCCTATACAGGGGAGGAAATGAGCAGTTCTTC. Its protein product is CASSLYRGGNEQFF. The full variable domain, completed using reference TRBV5-6 and TRBJ2-1, is DAGVTQSPTHLIKTRGQQVTLRCSPKSGHDTVSWYQQALGQGPQFIFQYYEEEERQRGNFPDRFSGHQFPNYSSELNVNALLLGDSALYLCASSLYRGGNEQFFGPGTRLTVL.